This section outlines one TCR beta chain sequence together with its context. Antigen: not known. In the PCR, 60 Vbeta and 13 Jbeta primers were used. Profiled with immunoSEQ multiplex PCR; TCRdb holds only in-frame clones, not every one. The sample shows 85,000 to 100,000 clones, over 75% of them seen only once. The data belong to a study of cytomegalovirus exposure and HLA in healthy donors. Study conclusions and caveats: In an earlier analysis, about 87% or about 30%: the productive usage of most TCR beta V segments.

Healthy bone marrow donors formed the donor group. Germline loops: CDR1 SGHAT, CDR2 FQNNGV. This CDR3 has 14 amino acids. Trimming removed 6 bases from V and 4 bases from J; junction bases left unmatched: 7. The chain carries TRBV11-2 and TRBJ1-2; 8 bases fit TRBD1. Sequenced sample: PBMCs. This clonotype originated in a girl aged 2 to 10 in good health and CMV-seropositive. The CDR3 DNA reads TGTGCCAGCAGTCCCACGACAGGGGCCTATGGCTACACCTTC. Translation: CASSPTTGAYGYTF.